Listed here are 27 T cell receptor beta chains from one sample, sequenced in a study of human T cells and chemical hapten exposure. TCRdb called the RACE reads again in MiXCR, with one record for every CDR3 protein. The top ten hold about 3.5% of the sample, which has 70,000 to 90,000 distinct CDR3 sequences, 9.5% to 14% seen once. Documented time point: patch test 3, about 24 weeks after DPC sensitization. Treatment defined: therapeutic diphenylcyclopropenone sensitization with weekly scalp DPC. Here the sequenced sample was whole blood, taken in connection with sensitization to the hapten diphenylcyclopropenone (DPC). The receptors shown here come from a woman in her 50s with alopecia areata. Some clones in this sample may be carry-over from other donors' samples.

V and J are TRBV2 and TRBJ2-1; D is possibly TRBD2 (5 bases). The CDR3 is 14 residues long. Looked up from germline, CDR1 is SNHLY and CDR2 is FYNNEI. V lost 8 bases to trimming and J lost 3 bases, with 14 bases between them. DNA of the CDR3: TGTGCCAGCGGAGGACCCCCCAACTACAATGAGCAGTTCTTC. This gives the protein CASGGPPNYNEQFF. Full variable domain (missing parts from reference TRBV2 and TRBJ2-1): EPEVTQTPSHQVTQMGQEVILRCVPISNHLYFYWYRQILGQKVEFLVSFYNNEISEKSEIFDDQFSVERPDGSNFTLKIRSTKLEDSAMYFCASGGPPNYNEQFFGPGTRLTVL.

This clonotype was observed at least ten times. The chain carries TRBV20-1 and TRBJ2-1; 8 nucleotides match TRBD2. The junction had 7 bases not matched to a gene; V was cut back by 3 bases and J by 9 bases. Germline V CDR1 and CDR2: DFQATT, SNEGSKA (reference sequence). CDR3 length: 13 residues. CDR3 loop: CSASPGGRREQFF. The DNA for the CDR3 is TGCAGTGCTAGCCCGGGAGGGCGGCGTGAGCAGTTCTTC.

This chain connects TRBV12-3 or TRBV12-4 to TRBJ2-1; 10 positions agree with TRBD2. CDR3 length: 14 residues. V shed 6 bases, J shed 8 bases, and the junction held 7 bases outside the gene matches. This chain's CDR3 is CASRPSGRAYEQFF. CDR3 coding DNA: TGTGCCAGCAGACCGAGCGGGAGGGCCTATGAGCAGTTCTTC.

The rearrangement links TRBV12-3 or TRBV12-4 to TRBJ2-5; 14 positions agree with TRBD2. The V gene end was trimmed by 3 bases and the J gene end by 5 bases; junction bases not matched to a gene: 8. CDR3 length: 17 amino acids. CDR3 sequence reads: CASSFPGLAGVGETQYF. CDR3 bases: TGTGCCAGCAGTTTCCCGGGACTAGCGGGAGTAGGGGAGACCCAGTACTTC.

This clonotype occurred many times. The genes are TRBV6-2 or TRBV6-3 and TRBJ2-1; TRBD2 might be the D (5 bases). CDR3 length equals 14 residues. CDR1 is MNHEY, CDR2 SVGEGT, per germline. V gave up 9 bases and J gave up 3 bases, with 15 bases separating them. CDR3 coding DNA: TGTGCCAGTCGAGACTACCTCGTCTACAATGAGCAGTTCTTC. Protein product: CASRDYLVYNEQFF.

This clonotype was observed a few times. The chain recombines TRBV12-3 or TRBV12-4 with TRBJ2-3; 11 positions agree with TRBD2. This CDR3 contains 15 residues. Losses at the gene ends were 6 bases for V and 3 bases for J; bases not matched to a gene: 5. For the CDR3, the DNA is TGTGCCAGCAGGGGACTAGCGGAGGGAACAGATACGCAGTATTTT. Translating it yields CASRGLAEGTDTQYF.

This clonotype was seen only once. The chain's CDR3 is CASSVGSSSGNTIYF. CDR3 bases: TGTGCCAGCAGCGTAGGTTCGAGCTCTGGAAACACCATATATTTT. The genes are TRBV9 and TRBJ1-3; D is ambiguous. Germline loops: CDR1 SGDLS, CDR2 YYNGEE. Trimming left V 0 bases short and J 0 bases short, with 7 bases between. The CDR3 runs 15 residues.

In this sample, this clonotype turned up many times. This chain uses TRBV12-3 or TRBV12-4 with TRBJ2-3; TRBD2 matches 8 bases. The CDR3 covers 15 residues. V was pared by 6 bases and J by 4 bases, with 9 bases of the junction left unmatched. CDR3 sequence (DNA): TGTGCCAGCAGCGGCGGGCTAGCGGGCGCAGATACGCAGTATTTT. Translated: CASSGGLAGADTQYF.

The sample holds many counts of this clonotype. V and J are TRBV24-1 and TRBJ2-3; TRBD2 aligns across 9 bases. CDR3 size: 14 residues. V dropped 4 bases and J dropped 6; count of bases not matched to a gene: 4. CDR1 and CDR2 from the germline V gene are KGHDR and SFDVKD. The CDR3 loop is CATSDSGRMDTQYF. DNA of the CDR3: TGTGCCACCAGTGACAGCGGGAGGATGGATACGCAGTATTTT.

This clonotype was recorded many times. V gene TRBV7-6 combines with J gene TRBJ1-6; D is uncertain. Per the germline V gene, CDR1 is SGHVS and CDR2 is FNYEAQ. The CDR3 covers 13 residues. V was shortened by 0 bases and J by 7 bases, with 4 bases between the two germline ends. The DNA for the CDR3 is TGTGCCAGCAGCTTAGCGCGAAATTCACCCCTCCACTTT. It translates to CASSLARNSPLHF.

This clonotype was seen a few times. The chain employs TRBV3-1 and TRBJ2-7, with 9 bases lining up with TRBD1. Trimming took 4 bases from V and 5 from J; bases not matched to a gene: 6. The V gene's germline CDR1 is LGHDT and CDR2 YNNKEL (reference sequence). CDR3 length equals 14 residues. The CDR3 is CASSRRDRAHEQYF. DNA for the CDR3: TGTGCCAGCAGCCGGCGGGACAGGGCCCACGAGCAGTACTTC.

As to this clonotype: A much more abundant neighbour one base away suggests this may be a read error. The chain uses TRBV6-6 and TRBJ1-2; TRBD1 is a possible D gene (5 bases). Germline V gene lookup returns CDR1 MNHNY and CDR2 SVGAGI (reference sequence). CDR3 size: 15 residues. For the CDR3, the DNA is TGTCCCAGCAGTTACTCCCAGGGATCATACTATGGCTACACCTTC. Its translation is CPSSYSQGSYYGYTF.

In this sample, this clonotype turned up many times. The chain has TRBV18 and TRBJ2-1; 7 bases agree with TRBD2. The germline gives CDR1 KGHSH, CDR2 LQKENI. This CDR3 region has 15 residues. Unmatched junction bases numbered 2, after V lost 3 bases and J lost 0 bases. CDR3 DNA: TGTGCCAGCTCACCTCTAGCGGCCTCCTACAATGAGCAGTTCTTC. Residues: CASSPLAASYNEQFF.

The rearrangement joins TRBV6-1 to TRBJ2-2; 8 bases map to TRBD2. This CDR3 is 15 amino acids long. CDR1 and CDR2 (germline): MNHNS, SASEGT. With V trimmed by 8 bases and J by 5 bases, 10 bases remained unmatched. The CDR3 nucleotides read TGTGCCAGCGAAGTTAGCGGGGAGGGAACCGGGGAGCTGTTTTTT. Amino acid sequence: CASEVSGEGTGELFF.

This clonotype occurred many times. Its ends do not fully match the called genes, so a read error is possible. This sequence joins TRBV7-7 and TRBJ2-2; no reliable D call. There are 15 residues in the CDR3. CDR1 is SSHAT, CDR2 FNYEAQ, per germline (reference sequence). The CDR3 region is CASSLAPTNTGELFF. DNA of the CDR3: TGTGCTAGCAGCTTAGCCCCGACTAACACCGGGGAGCTGTTTTTT.

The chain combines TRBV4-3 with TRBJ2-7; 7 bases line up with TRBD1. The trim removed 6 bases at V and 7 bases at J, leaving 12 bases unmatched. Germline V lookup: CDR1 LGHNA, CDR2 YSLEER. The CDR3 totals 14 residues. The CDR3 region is CASSPGQVLGEQYF. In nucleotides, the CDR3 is TGCGCCAGCAGTCCCGGACAGGTCCTGGGGGAGCAGTACTTC.

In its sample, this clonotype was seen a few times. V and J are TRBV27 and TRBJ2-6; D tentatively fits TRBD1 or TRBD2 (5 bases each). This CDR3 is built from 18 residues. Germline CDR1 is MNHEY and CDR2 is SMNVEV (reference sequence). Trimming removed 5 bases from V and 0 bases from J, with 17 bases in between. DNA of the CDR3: TGTGCCAGCAGTCTAGTGGGACCGTCCCTCTCTGGGGCCAACGTCCTGACTTTC. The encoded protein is CASSLVGPSLSGANVLTF.

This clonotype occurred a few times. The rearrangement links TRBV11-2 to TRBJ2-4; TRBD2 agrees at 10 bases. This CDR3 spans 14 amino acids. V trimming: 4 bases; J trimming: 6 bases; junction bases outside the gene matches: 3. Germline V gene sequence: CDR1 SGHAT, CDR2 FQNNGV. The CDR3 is CASSSRTSGNIQYF. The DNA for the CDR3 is TGTGCCAGCAGCTCCCGGACTAGCGGAAACATTCAGTACTTC.

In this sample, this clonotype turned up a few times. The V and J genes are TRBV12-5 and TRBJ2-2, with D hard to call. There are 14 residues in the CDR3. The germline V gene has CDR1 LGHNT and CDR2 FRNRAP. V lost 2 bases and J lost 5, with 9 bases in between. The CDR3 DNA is TGTGCTAGTGGTTTGCCCCGTCGGACCGGGGAGCTGTTTTTT. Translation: CASGLPRRTGELFF. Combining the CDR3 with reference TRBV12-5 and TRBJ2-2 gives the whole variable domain DARVTQTPRHKVTEMGQEVTMRCQPILGHNTVFWYRQTMMQGLELLAYFRNRAPLDDSGMPKDRFSAEMPDATLATLKIQPSEPRDSAVYFCASGLPRRTGELFFGEGSRLTVL.

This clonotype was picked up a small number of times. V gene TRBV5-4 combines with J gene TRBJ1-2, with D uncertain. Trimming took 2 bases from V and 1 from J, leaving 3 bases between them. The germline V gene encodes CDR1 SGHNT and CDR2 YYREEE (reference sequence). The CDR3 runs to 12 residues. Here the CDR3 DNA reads TGTGCCAGCAGCTTCGATAACTATGGCTACACCTTC. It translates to CASSFDNYGYTF.

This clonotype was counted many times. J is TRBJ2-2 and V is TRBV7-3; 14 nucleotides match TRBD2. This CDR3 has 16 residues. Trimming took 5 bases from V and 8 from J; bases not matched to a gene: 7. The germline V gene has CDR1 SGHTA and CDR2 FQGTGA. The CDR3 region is CASSPEGTSGSGELFF. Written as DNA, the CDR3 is TGTGCCAGCAGCCCGGAGGGGACTAGCGGGAGTGGGGAGCTGTTTTTT. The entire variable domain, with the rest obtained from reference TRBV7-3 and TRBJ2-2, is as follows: GAGVSQTPSNKVTEKGKYVELRCDPISGHTALYWYRQSLGQGPEFLIYFQGTGAADDSGLPNDRFFAVRPEGSVSTLKIQRTERGDSAVYLCASSPEGTSGSGELFFGEGSRLTVL.

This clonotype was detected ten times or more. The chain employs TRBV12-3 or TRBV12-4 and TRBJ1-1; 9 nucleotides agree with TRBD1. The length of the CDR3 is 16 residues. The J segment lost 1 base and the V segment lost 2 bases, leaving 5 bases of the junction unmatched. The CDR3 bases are TGTGCCAGCAGTTTAACAGGGGGCATAGAGAACACTGAAGCTTTCTTT. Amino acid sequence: CASSLTGGIENTEAFF.

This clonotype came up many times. The CDR3: CASSGQGIAEAFF. The CDR3 nucleotides are TGTGCCAGCAGTGGTCAGGGAATCGCTGAAGCTTTCTTT. The V gene is TRBV2, the J gene TRBJ1-1, with TRBD1 as a possible D gene (5 bases). There are 13 residues in the CDR3. Germline assignment: CDR1 SNHLY and CDR2 FYNNEI. The germline V and J ends were trimmed by 4 bases and 6 bases, with 12 bases remaining between them.

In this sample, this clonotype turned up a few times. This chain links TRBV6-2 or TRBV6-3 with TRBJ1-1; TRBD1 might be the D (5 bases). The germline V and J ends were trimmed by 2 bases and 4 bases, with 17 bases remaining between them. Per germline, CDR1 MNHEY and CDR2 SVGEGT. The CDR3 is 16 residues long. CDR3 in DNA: TGTGCCAGCAGTTACACGGGCAGGGCCCTCGCCACTGAAGCTTTCTTT. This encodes CASSYTGRALATEAFF.

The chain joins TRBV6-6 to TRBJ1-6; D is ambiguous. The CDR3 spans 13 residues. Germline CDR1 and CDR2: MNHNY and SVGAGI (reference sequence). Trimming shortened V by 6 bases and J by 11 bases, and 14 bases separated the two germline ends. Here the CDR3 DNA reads TGTGCCAGCAGGTCCCGACTGGAGGCACCCCTCCACTTT. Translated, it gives CASRSRLEAPLHF.

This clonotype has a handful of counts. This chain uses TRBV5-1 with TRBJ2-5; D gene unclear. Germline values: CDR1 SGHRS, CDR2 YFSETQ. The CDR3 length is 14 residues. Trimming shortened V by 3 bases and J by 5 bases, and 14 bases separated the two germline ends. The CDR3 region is CASSSQILGETQYF. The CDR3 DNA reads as TGCGCCAGCAGCTCCCAGATTCTGGGGGAGACCCAGTACTTC.

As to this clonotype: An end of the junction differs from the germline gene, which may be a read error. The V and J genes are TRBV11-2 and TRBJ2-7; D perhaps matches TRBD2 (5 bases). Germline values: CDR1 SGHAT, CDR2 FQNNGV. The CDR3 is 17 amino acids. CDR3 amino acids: CASGLDLGPRGSYEQYF. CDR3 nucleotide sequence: TGTGCCAGCGGCTTAGATCTAGGGCCCCGGGGCTCCTACGAGCAGTACTTC.